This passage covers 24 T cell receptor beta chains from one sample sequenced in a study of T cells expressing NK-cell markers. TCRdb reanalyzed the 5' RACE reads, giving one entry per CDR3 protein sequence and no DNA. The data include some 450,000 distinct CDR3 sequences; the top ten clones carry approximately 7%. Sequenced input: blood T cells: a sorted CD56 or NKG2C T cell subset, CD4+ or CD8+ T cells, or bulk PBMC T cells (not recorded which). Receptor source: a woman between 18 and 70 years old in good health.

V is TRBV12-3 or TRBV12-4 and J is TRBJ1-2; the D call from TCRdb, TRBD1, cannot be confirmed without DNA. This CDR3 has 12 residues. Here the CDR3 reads CACYRGNYGYTF.

The CDR3 spells CASSEVGFSYNEQFF. The rearrangement uses TRBV2 and TRBJ2-1. CDR1 and CDR2 (germline): SNHLY, FYNNEI. This CDR3 comprises 15 residues.

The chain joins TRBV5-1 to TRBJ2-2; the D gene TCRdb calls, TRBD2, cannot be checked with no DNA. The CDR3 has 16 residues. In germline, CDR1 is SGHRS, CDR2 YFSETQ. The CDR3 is CASSSTLSGGAGELFF.

The CDR3 protein is CSAPLVGGWTEAFF. The chain is built from TRBV20-1 and TRBJ1-1; TCRdb designates TRBD1, a call that cannot be tested without DNA. Germline V gives CDR1 DFQATT, CDR2 SNEGSKA (reference sequence). The CDR3 length is 14 residues.

CDR3: CASSYRGRVTEAFF. This rearrangement joins TRBV11-2 to TRBJ1-1; checking the TCRdb D call of TRBD1 is not possible without DNA. The CDR3 totals 14 residues. Germline assignment: CDR1 SGHAT and CDR2 FQNNGV.

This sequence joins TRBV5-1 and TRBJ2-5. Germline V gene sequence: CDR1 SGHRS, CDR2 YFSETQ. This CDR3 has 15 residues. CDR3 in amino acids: CASSLVGQSQETQYF.

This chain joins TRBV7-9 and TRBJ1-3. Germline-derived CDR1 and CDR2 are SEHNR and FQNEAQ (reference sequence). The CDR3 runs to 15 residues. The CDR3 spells CASSNSGSSGNTIYF.

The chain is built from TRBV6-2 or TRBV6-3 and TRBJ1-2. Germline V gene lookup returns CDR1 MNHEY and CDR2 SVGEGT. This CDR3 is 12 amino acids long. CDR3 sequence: CASSYGPYGYTF.

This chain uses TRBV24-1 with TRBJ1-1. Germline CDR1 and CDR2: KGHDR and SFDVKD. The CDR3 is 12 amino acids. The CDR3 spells CATSDLNTEAFF.

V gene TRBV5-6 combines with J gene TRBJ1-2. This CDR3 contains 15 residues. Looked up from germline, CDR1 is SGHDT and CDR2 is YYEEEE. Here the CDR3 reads CASSSESPGPYGYTF.

The chain's CDR3 is CAISESSAVLTDTQYF. J is TRBJ2-3 and V is TRBV10-3. Germline V gene data show CDR1 as ENHRY and CDR2 as SYGVKD. CDR3 length: 16 amino acids.

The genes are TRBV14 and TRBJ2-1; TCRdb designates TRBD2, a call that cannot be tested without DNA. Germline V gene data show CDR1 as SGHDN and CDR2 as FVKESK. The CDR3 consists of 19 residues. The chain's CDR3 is CASSQDRLFLAGYYNEQFF.

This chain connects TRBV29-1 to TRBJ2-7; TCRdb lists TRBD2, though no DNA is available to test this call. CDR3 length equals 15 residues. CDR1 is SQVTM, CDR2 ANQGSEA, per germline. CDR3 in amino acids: CSVEGTTSGAYEQYF.

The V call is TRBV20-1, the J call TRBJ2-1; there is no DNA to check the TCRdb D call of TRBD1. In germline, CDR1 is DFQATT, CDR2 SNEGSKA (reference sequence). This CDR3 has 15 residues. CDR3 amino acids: CSALGTGNPYNEQFF.

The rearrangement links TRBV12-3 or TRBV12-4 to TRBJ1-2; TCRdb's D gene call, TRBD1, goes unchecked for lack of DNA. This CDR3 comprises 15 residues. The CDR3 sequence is CASSPDRLKFYGYTF.

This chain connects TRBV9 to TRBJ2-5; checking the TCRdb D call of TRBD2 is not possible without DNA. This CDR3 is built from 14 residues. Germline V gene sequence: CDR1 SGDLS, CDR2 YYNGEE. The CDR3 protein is CASSQTLAEETQYF.

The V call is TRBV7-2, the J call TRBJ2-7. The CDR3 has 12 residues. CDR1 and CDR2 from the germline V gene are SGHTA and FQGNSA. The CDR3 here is CASSYNPYEQYF.

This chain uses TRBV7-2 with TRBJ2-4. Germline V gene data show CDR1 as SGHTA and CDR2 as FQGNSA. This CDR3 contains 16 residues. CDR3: CASRFIEVVAKNIQYF.

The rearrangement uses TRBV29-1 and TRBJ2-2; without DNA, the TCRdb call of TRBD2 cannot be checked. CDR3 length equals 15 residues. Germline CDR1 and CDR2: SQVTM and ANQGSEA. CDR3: CSVSGTSGGVGELFF.

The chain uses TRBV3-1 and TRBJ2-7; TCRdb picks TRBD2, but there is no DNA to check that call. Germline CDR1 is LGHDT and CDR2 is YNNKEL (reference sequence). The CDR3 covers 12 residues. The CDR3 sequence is CASSQVGGEQYF.

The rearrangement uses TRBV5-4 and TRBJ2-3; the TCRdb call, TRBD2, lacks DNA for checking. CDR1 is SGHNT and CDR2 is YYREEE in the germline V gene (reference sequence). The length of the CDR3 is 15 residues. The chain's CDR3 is CASSFGGRADDTQYF. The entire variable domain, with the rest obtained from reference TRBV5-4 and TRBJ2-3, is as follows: ETGVTQSPTHLIKTRGQQVTLRCSSQSGHNTVSWYQQALGQGPQFIFQYYREEENGRGNFPPRFSGLQFPNYSSELNVNALELDDSALYLCASSFGGRADDTQYFGPGTRLTVL.

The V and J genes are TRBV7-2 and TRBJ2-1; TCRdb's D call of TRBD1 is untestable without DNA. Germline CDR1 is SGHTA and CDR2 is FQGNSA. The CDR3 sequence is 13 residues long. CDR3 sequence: CASSFRRGNEQFF.

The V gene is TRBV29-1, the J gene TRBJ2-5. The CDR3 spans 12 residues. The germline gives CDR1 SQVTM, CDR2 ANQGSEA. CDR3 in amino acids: CSATGYQETQYF.

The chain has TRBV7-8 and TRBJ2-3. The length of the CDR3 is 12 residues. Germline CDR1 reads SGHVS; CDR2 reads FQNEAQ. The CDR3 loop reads CASSPNTDTQYF. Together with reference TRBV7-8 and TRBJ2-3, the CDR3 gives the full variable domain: GAGVSQSPRYKVAKRGQDVALRCDPISGHVSLFWYQQALGQGPEFLTYFQNEAQLDKSGLPSDRFFAERPEGSVSTLKIQRTQQEDSAVYLCASSPNTDTQYFGPGTRLTVL.